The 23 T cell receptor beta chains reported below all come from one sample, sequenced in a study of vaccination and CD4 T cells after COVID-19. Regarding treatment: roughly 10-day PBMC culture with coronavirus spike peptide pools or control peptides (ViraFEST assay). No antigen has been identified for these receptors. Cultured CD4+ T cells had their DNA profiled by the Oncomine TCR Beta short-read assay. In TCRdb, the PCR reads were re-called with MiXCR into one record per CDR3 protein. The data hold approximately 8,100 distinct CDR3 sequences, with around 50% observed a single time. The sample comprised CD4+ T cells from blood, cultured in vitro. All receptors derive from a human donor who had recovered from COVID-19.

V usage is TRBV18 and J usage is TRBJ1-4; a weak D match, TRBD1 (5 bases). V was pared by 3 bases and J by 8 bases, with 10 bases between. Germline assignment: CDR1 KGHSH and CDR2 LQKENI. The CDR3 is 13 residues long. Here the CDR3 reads CASSPGTDEKLFF. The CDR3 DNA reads TGTGCCAGCTCACCTGGGACGGACGAAAAACTGTTTTTT. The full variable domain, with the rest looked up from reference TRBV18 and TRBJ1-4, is NAGVMQNPRHLVRRRGQEARLRCSPMKGHSHVYWYRQLPEEGLKFMVYLQKENIIDESGMPKERFSAEFPKEGPSILRIQQVVRGDSAAYFCASSPGTDEKLFFGSGTQLSVL.

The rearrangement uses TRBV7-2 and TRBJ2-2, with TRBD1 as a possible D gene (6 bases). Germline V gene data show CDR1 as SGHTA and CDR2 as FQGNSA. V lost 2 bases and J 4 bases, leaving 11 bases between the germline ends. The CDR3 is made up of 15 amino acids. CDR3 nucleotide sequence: TGTGCCAGCAGCTTAATCGACAGGATCACCGGGGAGCTGTTTTTT. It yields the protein CASSLIDRITGELFF. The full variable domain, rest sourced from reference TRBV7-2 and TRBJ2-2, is GAGVSQSPSNKVTEKGKDVELRCDPISGHTALYWYRQSLGQGLEFLIYFQGNSAPDKSGLPSDRFSAERTGGSVSTLTIQRTQQEDSAVYLCASSLIDRITGELFFGEGSRLTVL.

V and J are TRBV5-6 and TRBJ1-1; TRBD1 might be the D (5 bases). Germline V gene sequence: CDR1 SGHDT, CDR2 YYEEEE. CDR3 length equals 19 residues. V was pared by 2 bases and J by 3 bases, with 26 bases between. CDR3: CASSFISLDPRGGDTEAFF. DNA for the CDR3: TGTGCCAGCAGCTTTATCAGCTTGGATCCTAGGGGCGGGGACACTGAAGCTTTCTTT.

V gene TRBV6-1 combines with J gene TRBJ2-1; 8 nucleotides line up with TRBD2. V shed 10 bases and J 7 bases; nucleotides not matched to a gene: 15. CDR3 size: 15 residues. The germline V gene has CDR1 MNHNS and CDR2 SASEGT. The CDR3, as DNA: TGTGCCACCTCCCGAGGGACTAGGGTGGAGAATGAGCAGTTCTTC. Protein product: CATSRGTRVENEQFF.

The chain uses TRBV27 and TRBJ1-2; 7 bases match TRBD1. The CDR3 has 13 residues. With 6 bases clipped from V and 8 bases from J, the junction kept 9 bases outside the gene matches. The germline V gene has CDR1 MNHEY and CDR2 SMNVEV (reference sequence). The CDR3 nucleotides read TGTGCCAGCAGAGAATGGACAGGCGAGGGCTACACCTTC. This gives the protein CASREWTGEGYTF.

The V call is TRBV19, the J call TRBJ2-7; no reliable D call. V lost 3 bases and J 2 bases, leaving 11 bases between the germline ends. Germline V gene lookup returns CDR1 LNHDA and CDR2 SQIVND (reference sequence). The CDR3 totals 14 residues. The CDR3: CASSITTSTYEQYF. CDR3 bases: TGTGCCAGTAGTATCACGACGAGCACCTACGAGCAGTACTTC. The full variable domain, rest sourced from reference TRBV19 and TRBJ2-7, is DGGITQSPKYLFRKEGQNVTLSCEQNLNHDAMYWYRQDPGQGLRLIYYSQIVNDFQKGDIAEGYSVSREKKESFPLTVTSAQKNPTAFYLCASSITTSTYEQYFGPGTRLTVT.

Here the CDR3 reads CASSYSRNTEAFF. The CDR3 DNA reads as TGTGCCAGCAGTTACTCCCGGAACACTGAAGCTTTCTTT. The genes are TRBV6-5 and TRBJ1-1; D not certain. Trimming pared 0 bases from V and 1 base from J, leaving 3 bases between. Per germline, CDR1 MNHEY and CDR2 SVGAGI. This CDR3 contains 13 residues.

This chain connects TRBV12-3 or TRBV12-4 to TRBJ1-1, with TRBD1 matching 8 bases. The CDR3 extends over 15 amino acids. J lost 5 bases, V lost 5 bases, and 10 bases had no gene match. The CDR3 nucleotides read TGTGCCAGCAGTGGCGGACAGGGAGGATTTACTGAAGCTTTCTTT. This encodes CASSGGQGGFTEAFF.

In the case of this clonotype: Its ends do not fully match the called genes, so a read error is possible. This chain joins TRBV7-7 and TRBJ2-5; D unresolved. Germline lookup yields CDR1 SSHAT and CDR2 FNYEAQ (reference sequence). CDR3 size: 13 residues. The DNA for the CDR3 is TGTGCTAGCAGCGCATTGGCCCAAGAGACCCAGTACTTC. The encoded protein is CASSALAQETQYF.

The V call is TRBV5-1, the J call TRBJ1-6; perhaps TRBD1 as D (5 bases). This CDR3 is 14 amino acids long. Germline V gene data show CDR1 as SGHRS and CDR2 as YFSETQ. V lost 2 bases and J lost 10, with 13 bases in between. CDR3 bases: TGCGCCAGCAGCTTATGGGGGGATCGGTCACCCCTCCACTTT. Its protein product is CASSLWGDRSPLHF.

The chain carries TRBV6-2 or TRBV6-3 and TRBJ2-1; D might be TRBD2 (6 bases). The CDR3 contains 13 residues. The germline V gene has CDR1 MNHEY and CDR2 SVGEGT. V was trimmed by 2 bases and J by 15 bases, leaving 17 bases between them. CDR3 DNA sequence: TGTGCCAGCAGTTACGACCCGAGCGGGCGCCCGTTCTTC. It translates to CASSYDPSGRPFF.

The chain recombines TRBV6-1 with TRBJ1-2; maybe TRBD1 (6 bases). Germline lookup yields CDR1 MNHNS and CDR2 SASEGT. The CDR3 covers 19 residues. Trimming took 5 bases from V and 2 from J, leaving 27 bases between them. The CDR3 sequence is CASSRTPTKTGTQNYGYTF. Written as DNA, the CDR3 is TGTGCCAGCAGTCGTACACCAACGAAAACCGGGACACAGAACTATGGCTACACCTTC.

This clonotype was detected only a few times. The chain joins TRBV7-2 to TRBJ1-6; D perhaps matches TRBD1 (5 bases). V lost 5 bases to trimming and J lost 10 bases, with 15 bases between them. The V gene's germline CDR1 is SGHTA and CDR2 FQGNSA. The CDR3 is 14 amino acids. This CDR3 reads CASSPGTVASPLHF. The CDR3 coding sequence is TGTGCCAGCAGCCCAGGGACTGTGGCATCACCCCTCCACTTT. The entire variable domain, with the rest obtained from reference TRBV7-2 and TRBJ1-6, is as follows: GAGVSQSPSNKVTEKGKDVELRCDPISGHTALYWYRQSLGQGLEFLIYFQGNSAPDKSGLPSDRFSAERTGGSVSTLTIQRTQQEDSAVYLCASSPGTVASPLHFGNGTRLTVT.

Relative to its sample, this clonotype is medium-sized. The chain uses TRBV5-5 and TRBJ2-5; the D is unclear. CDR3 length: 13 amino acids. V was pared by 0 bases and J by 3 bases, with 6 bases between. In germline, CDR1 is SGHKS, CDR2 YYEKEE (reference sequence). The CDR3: CASSLGGEETQYF. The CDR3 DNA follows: TGTGCCAGCAGCTTGGGTGGGGAAGAGACCCAGTACTTC. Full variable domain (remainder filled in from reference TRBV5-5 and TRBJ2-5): DAGVTQSPTHLIKTRGQQVTLRCSPISGHKSVSWYQQVLGQGPQFIFQYYEKEERGRGNFPDRFSARQFPNYSSELNVNALLLGDSALYLCASSLGGEETQYFGPGTRLLVL.

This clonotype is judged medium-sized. The CDR3 here is CASKRAGGSSGDTQYF. CDR3 DNA sequence: TGTGCCTCCAAACGCGCAGGGGGATCTAGTGGTGATACGCAGTATTTT. The V call is TRBV6-1, the J call TRBJ2-3; 7 nucleotides agree with TRBD1. Germline CDR1 and CDR2: MNHNS and SASEGT. This CDR3 has 16 residues. J lost 6 bases, V lost 11 bases, and 20 bases had no gene match.

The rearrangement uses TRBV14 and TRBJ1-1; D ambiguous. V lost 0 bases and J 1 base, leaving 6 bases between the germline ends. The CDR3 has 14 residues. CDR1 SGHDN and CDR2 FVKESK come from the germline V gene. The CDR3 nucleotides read TGTGCCAGCAGCCAAGAGACAAGGAACACTGAAGCTTTCTTT. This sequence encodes CASSQETRNTEAFF.

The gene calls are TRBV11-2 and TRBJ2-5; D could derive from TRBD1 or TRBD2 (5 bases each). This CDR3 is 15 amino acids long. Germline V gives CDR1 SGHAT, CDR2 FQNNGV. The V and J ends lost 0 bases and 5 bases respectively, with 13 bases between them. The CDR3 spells CASSLDHGAGETQYF. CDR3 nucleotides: TGTGCCAGCAGCTTAGATCACGGGGCGGGTGAGACCCAGTACTTC. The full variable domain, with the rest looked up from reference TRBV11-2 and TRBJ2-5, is EAGVAQSPRYKIIEKRQSVAFWCNPISGHATLYWYQQILGQGPKLLIQFQNNGVVDDSQLPKDRFSAERLKGVDSTLKIQPAKLEDSAVYLCASSLDHGAGETQYFGPGTRLLVL.

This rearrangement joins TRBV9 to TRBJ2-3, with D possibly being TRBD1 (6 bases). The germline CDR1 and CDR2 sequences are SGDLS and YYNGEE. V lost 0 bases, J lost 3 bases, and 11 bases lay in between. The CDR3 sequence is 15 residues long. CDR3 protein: CASSVVGGQTDTQYF. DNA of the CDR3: TGTGCCAGCAGCGTAGTTGGGGGCCAGACAGATACGCAGTATTTT. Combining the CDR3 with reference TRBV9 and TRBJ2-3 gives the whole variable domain DSGVTQTPKHLITATGQRVTLRCSPRSGDLSVYWYQQSLDQGLQFLIQYYNGEERAKGNILERFSAQQFPDLHSELNLSSLELGDSALYFCASSVVGGQTDTQYFGPGTRLTVL.

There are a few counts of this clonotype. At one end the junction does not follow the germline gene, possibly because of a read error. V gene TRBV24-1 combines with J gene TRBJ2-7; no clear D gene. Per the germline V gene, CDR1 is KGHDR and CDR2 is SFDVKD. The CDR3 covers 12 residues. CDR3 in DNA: TGTGTCACCTGGCCTGGGGTTCTCGAGCAGTACTTC. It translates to CVTWPGVLEQYF.

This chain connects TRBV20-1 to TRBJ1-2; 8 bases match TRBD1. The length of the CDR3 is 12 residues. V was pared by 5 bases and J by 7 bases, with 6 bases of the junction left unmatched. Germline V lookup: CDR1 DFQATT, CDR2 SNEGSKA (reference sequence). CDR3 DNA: TGCAGTGCTTTGACAGGGGCGGTTGGCTACACCTTC. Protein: CSALTGAVGYTF.

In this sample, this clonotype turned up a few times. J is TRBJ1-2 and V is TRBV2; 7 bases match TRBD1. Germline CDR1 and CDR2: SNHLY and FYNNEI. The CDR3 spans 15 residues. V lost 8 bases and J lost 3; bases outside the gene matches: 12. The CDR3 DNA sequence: TGTGCCAGCCCCCGCGCCGGGACAGAGGACTATGGCTACACCTTC. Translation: CASPRAGTEDYGYTF.

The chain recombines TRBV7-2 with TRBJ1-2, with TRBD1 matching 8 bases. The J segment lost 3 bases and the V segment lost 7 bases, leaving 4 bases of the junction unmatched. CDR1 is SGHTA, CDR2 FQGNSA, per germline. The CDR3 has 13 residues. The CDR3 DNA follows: TGTGCCAGCACCTTGACAGGGGACTATGGCTACACCTTC. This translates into CASTLTGDYGYTF.

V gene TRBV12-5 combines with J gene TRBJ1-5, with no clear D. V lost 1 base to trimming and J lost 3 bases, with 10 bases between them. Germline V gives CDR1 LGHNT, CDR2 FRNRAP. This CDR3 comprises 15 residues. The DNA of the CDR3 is TGTGCTAGTGGTTTGGACGCGGCTTCCAATCAGCCCCAGCATTTT. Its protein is CASGLDAASNQPQHF. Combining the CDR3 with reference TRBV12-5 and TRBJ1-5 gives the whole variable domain DARVTQTPRHKVTEMGQEVTMRCQPILGHNTVFWYRQTMMQGLELLAYFRNRAPLDDSGMPKDRFSAEMPDATLATLKIQPSEPRDSAVYFCASGLDAASNQPQHFGDGTRLSIL.